These 3 T cell receptor beta chains were sequenced from one sample in a study of response to subunit inactivated influenza vaccine. TCRdb reanalysed the RT-PCR reads using MiXCR and keeps one entry per CDR3 protein. This table holds approximately 500,000 distinct CDR3 sequences, roughly 23% found once. A further study also used this sample, focusing on T cells expressing NK-cell markers. Per that study: Making the TCR beta cDNA relied on 5'RACE template switching with UMIs.

The starting material was CD4+ T cells sorted from PBMCs, obtained roughly 12 days after vaccination. Receptor source: a man aged 45-65 years who received an inactivated influenza vaccine.

The sample holds a few counts of this clonotype. The chain combines TRBV5-1 with TRBJ1-1; a possible D gene is TRBD1 (5 bases). CDR1 SGHRS and CDR2 YFSETQ come from the germline V gene. Trimming removed 5 bases at V and 1 base at J, with 18 bases between. The length of the CDR3 is 16 residues. The CDR3 DNA is TGCGCCAGCAGGCAGGGCAGTTCAGTACCGAACACTGAAGCTTTCTTT. This sequence encodes CASRQGSSVPNTEAFF.

This clonotype was seen more than once but under ten times. The J gene is TRBJ2-3, the V gene TRBV20-1; D gene unclear. The length of the CDR3 is 14 residues. Germline CDR1 and CDR2: DFQATT and SNEGSKA (reference sequence). V was pared by 5 bases and J by 2 bases, with 14 bases between. CDR3 in amino acids: CSAPDPVSTDTQYF. The DNA of the CDR3 is TGCAGTGCTCCAGATCCCGTATCCACAGATACGCAGTATTTT.

The chain is built from TRBV6-2 or TRBV6-3 and TRBJ1-5, with TRBD1 matching over 8 bases. The germline V gene encodes CDR1 MNHEY and CDR2 SVGEGT. CDR3 size: 15 residues. The trim removed 6 bases at V and 2 bases at J, leaving 6 bases unmatched. CDR3 in amino acids: CASRGDRIRNQPQHF. The DNA of the CDR3 is TGTGCCAGCAGGGGGGACAGGATACGCAATCAGCCCCAGCATTTT.